Each of the 26 T cell receptor beta chains below was sequenced from the same sample in a study of a mutant IDH1 vaccine in newly diagnosed glioma. Their antigens are not known. The assay was immunoSEQ multiplex PCR, and TCRdb's table has in-frame clones only and misses some. The sample holds approximately 25,000 clones, around 82% seen once. Time point here: week 47, end of study. Doses of 300 ug of mutant IDH1 20-mer peptide were given with topical imiquimod. The sequences come from PBMCs, collected from a glioma patient whose treatment included an IDH1 peptide vaccine. The receptors were sampled from a man aged 35 to 55 with glioma.

The chain joins TRBV7-9 to TRBJ1-2; a weak D match, TRBD1 (5 bases). V lost 8 bases and J 3 bases, leaving 16 bases between the germline ends. Germline V gene data show CDR1 as SEHNR and CDR2 as FQNEAQ (reference sequence). The CDR3 is 14 amino acids. The CDR3 loop is CASSRLGGDYGYTF. The CDR3 nucleotides are TGTGCCAGCTCCCGCCTGGGGGGAGACTATGGCTACACCTTC.

The CDR3 nucleotides read TGTGCCAGCAGCCCCGAGGGTGTTGTCAGCTACAATGAGCAGTTCTTC. This codes for CASSPEGVVSYNEQFF. The chain couples TRBV9 to TRBJ2-1; D is possibly TRBD2 (5 bases). Trimming removed 4 bases at V and 3 bases at J, with 17 bases between. Germline V gene sequence: CDR1 SGDLS, CDR2 YYNGEE. CDR3 length equals 16 residues.

The V gene is TRBV29-1, the J gene TRBJ2-2, with D perhaps TRBD1 (6 bases). This CDR3 has 13 amino acids. Trimming cost V 6 bases and J 0 bases, with 8 bases left between them. The germline CDR1 and CDR2 sequences are SQVTM and ANQGSEA. This CDR3 is CSVQGANTGELFF. The CDR3 DNA sequence: TGCAGCGTACAGGGAGCGAACACCGGGGAGCTGTTTTTT.

In this sample, this clone turned up once. This chain's CDR3 is CASSVRQGPEKLFF. The CDR3 bases are TGTGCCAGCAGCGTCCGACAGGGACCTGAAAAACTGTTTTTT. V and J are TRBV9 and TRBJ1-4; 7 nucleotides line up with TRBD1. This CDR3 is built from 14 residues. The junction had 5 bases not matched to a gene; V was cut back by 2 bases and J by 7 bases. In germline, CDR1 is SGDLS, CDR2 YYNGEE.

This rearrangement joins TRBV5-1 to TRBJ2-1; possible D gene TRBD2, 6 bases. The CDR3 contains 17 residues. V was cut by 1 base and J by 4 bases, with 18 bases left in between. Germline values: CDR1 SGHRS, CDR2 YFSETQ. The CDR3 is CASSLHPILGGYNEQFF. The CDR3 nucleotides read TGCGCCAGCAGCTTGCACCCTATTTTGGGGGGATACAATGAGCAGTTCTTC.

The genes are TRBV9 and TRBJ2-1; tentatively, D is TRBD2 (7 bases). CDR3 length: 12 residues. The V end was cut by 3 bases, the J end by 8 bases, with 9 bases between. Germline loops: CDR1 SGDLS, CDR2 YYNGEE. This CDR3 is CASSGEGDEQFF. For the CDR3, the DNA is TGTGCCAGCAGCGGGGAGGGGGATGAGCAGTTCTTC.

The gene calls are TRBV14 and TRBJ2-7; D gene uncertain. CDR3 size: 16 residues. Trimming stripped 2 bases from V and 1 base from J, with 15 bases between. The germline gives CDR1 SGHDN, CDR2 FVKESK. In DNA form, the CDR3 reads TGTGCCAGCAGCCAACTAGGGTGGGCACCTTCCTACGAGCAGTACTTC. This translates into CASSQLGWAPSYEQYF.

Note on this clone: Other DNA sequences in the same sample also yield this CDR3. V usage is TRBV18 and J usage is TRBJ1-1; TRBD1 might be the D (6 bases). Trimming took 3 bases from V and 3 from J, leaving 8 bases between them. Germline values: CDR1 KGHSH, CDR2 LQKENI. The length of the CDR3 is 13 residues. CDR3 protein: CASSPPGDTEAFF. The CDR3 DNA reads TGTGCCAGCTCACCGCCAGGGGACACTGAAGCTTTCTTT.

The table lists this clone with a count of one. The chain couples TRBV18 to TRBJ2-7; the match to TRBD2 covers 13 bases. This CDR3 has 16 amino acids. V was pared by 2 bases and J by 5 bases, with 6 bases of the junction left unmatched. Germline lookup yields CDR1 KGHSH and CDR2 LQKENI. The CDR3 is CASSPFGLAGVHEQYF. In DNA form, the CDR3 reads TGTGCCAGCTCACCATTCGGACTAGCGGGAGTCCACGAGCAGTACTTC.

The chain is built from TRBV4-3 and TRBJ2-3, with D perhaps matching TRBD1 (6 bases). V shed 6 bases and J shed 6 bases, with 19 bases lying between them. The germline CDR1 and CDR2 sequences are LGHNA and YSLEER. The CDR3 has 15 residues. CDR3 in amino acids: CASSVGTMGYDTQYF. CDR3 DNA sequence: TGCGCCAGCAGTGTCGGGACAATGGGTTACGATACGCAGTATTTT.

V is TRBV7-9 and J is TRBJ2-6; D ambiguous. Germline V gives CDR1 SEHNR, CDR2 FQNEAQ (reference sequence). This CDR3 region has 14 residues. Trimming left V 9 bases short and J 0 bases short, with 9 bases between. The CDR3 DNA sequence: TGTGCCAGTACTTATGACTCTGGGGCCAACGTCCTGACTTTC. Protein sequence: CASTYDSGANVLTF.

The rearrangement uses TRBV6-4 and TRBJ2-7; D might be TRBD1 or TRBD2, each matching 5 bases. Trimming stripped 2 bases from V and 4 bases from J, with 6 bases between. Germline V lookup: CDR1 MRHNA, CDR2 SNTAGT. The CDR3 is 12 amino acids. Here the CDR3 reads CASSDGGYEQYF. The CDR3, as DNA: TGTGCCAGCAGTGACGGGGGTTACGAGCAGTACTTC.

Only a few counts were recorded for this clone. The chain has TRBV6-5 and TRBJ1-4; 7 positions match TRBD1. This CDR3 region has 12 residues. From germline, CDR1 is MNHEY and CDR2 SVGAGI. Trimming removed 5 bases from V and 11 bases from J; junction bases left unmatched: 5. CDR3 nucleotide sequence: TGTGCCAGCAGTCCGACAGGGTGGAAACTGTTTTTT. As protein: CASSPTGWKLFF.

The V call is TRBV7-2, the J call TRBJ1-2; no reliable D call. The germline V gene encodes CDR1 SGHTA and CDR2 FQGNSA. The V end was cut by 2 bases, the J end by 2 bases, with 0 bases between. CDR3 size: 11 residues. The DNA of the CDR3 is TGTGCCAGCAGCTTAAACTATGGCTACACCTTC. Encoded protein: CASSLNYGYTF.

This clone turned up a few times. The chain has TRBV6-1 and TRBJ1-4; D unresolved. Germline-derived CDR1 and CDR2 are MNHNS and SASEGT. Trimming removed 4 bases from V and 5 bases from J, with 17 bases in between. CDR3 length equals 16 residues. DNA for the CDR3: TGTGCCAGCAGTGTGGAGCAGAGGACCCCGAATGAAAAACTGTTTTTT. Translating gives CASSVEQRTPNEKLFF.

V is TRBV5-5 and J is TRBJ2-7; D is unclear. Germline CDR1 reads SGHKS; CDR2 reads YYEKEE (reference sequence). There are 15 residues in the CDR3. V was trimmed by 0 bases and J by 0 bases, leaving 10 bases between them. The CDR3 loop is CASSLATVSSYEQYF. Written as DNA, the CDR3 is TGTGCCAGCAGCTTGGCTACTGTGAGCTCCTACGAGCAGTACTTC. The entire variable domain, with the rest obtained from reference TRBV5-5 and TRBJ2-7, is as follows: DAGVTQSPTHLIKTRGQQVTLRCSPISGHKSVSWYQQVLGQGPQFIFQYYEKEERGRGNFPDRFSARQFPNYSSELNVNALLLGDSALYLCASSLATVSSYEQYFGPGTRLTVT.

The V and J genes are TRBV9 and TRBJ1-2, with a tentative D call TRBD1 (5 bases). Germline V CDR1 and CDR2: SGDLS, YYNGEE. V was trimmed by 0 bases and J by 4 bases, leaving 13 bases between them. The CDR3 has 15 amino acids. CDR3 coding DNA: TGTGCCAGCAGCGTAGATGCCTCGCAGGGCTATGGCTACACCTTC. Translation gives CASSVDASQGYGYTF.

The V and J genes are TRBV28 and TRBJ1-2; 7 bases are a match to TRBD1. This CDR3 is built from 13 residues. Germline V CDR1 and CDR2: MDHEN, SYDVKM. The V and J ends lost 2 bases and 8 bases, in that order; junction bases with no gene match: 5. The CDR3 DNA reads as TGTGCCAGCAGTTTACAAGGGGGCATCGGCTACACCTTC. Protein sequence: CASSLQGGIGYTF.

V usage is TRBV29-1 and J usage is TRBJ1-1; 11 bases match TRBD1. This CDR3 is built from 13 residues. Trimming removed 6 bases from V and 4 bases from J; junction bases left unmatched: 4. Germline CDR1 SQVTM, CDR2 ANQGSEA. The CDR3 bases are TGCAGCGTGGCGGACAGGGGGCTCACTGAAGCTTTCTTT. Residues: CSVADRGLTEAFF.

The chain recombines TRBV7-2 with TRBJ2-3, with no clear D. V was shortened by 4 bases and J by 3 bases, with 11 bases between the two germline ends. The germline gives CDR1 SGHTA, CDR2 FQGNSA. The CDR3 spans 14 residues. This CDR3 reads CASSSRLGTDTQYF. The CDR3 coding sequence is TGTGCCAGCAGCTCTCGGCTCGGAACAGATACGCAGTATTTT. The whole variable domain, filled in from reference TRBV7-2 and TRBJ2-3, reads GAGVSQSPSNKVTEKGKDVELRCDPISGHTALYWYRQSLGQGLEFLIYFQGNSAPDKSGLPSDRFSAERTGGSVSTLTIQRTQQEDSAVYLCASSSRLGTDTQYFGPGTRLTVL.

CDR3 bases: TGTGCCAGTAGTATTACCGGGACAGGGGGCAACGAGCAGTACTTC. It codes for CASSITGTGGNEQYF. The rearrangement links TRBV19 to TRBJ2-7, with TRBD1 matching over 12 bases. J was trimmed by 5 bases and V by 3 bases; bases with no gene match: 5. Germline CDR1 and CDR2: LNHDA and SQIVND (reference sequence). The CDR3 length is 15 residues.

J is TRBJ2-7 and V is TRBV7-9, with D tentatively TRBD1 or TRBD2 (6 bases each). Germline CDR1 and CDR2: SEHNR and FQNEAQ (reference sequence). The CDR3 covers 12 residues. The V end lost 6 bases, the J end lost 4 bases, and 10 bases lay between the germline ends. Here the CDR3 DNA reads TGTGCCAGCAGGGAGGGGGGATACGAGCAGTACTTC. Protein sequence: CASREGGYEQYF. Variable domain in full (rest from reference TRBV7-9 and TRBJ2-7): DTGVSQNPRHKITKRGQNVTFRCDPISEHNRLYWYRQTLGQGPEFLTYFQNEAQLEKSRLLSDRFSAERPKGSFSTLEIQRTEQGDSAMYLCASREGGYEQYFGPGTRLTVT.

The chain has TRBV25-1 and TRBJ1-2; no reliable D call. V was trimmed by 5 bases and J by 2 bases, leaving 9 bases between them. CDR1 is MGHDK and CDR2 is SYGVNS in the germline V gene. This CDR3 is 13 amino acids long. CDR3 coding DNA: TGTGCCAGCAGTCAAAAACAGAACTATGGCTACACCTTC. Amino acids: CASSQKQNYGYTF.

For the CDR3, the DNA is TGTGCCAGCAGCGCTGGGGGGAACACTGAAGCTTTCTTT. Protein: CASSAGGNTEAFF. The chain links TRBV7-9 to TRBJ1-1; TRBD1 is a possible D gene (5 bases). V was trimmed by 5 bases and J by 1 base, leaving 8 bases between them. Germline V gives CDR1 SEHNR, CDR2 FQNEAQ (reference sequence). The CDR3 is 13 amino acids.

The rearrangement links TRBV5-1 to TRBJ2-1; 8 nucleotides match TRBD2. The length of the CDR3 is 15 residues. Germline CDR1 and CDR2: SGHRS and YFSETQ. V trimming: 1 base; J trimming: 7 bases; junction bases outside the gene matches: 7. CDR3 in DNA: TGCGCCAGCAGCTTGACGGGAGGGCCAGGGAATGAGCAGTTCTTC. Translated: CASSLTGGPGNEQFF.

The V and J genes are TRBV7-2 and TRBJ2-5; TRBD1 matches 7 bases. The CDR3 runs to 15 residues. Germline CDR1 is SGHTA and CDR2 is FQGNSA. Trimming removed 6 bases from V and 0 bases from J; junction bases left unmatched: 7. CDR3 residues: CASSPQGSDQETQYF. In nucleotides, the CDR3 is TGTGCCAGCAGTCCACAGGGGTCAGACCAAGAGACCCAGTACTTC.